Listed here is a single T cell receptor beta chain. The antigen remains unidentified. The data were produced by immunoSEQ multiplex PCR, yet TCRdb's version contains in-frame clones alone and is incomplete. The sample lists over 150,000 clones, roughly nine tenths occurring once. The record originates from a study of T cell responses to AZD1222 COVID-19 vaccine. Study-wide results and caveats: Females made up more of the donors, who were largely white British, and clonal diversity may have come out too low. Recipients of AZD1222 seropositive at baseline numbered only 6 or 7.

The clonotype was recovered from an adult in good health. The specimen comprised peripheral blood, sampled on day 0 of MenACWY control vaccination.

CDR3 DNA sequence: TGTGCCAGTAGTCCCCTAAACTCGGGAACTGAAGCTTTCTTT. Translated: CASSPLNSGTEAFF. V usage is TRBV19 and J usage is TRBJ1-1, with D unresolved. The CDR3 is 14 residues long. CDR1 is LNHDA, CDR2 SQIVND, per germline (reference sequence). Trimming pared 5 bases from V and 5 bases from J, leaving 15 bases between.